These T cell receptor beta chains were read from a single sample in a study of blood T cell repertoires in COVID-19. Repertoires were generated with immunoSEQ multiplex PCR, while TCRdb's copy carries only in-frame clones and drops some. The sample consists of more than 200,000 clones, around 86% of them appearing once. Material: PBMCs or T cells enriched from blood (not recorded which). The source of these receptors is a woman aged 50 to 60 who had recovered from COVID-19. Each CDR3 is given with its conserved first and last residue. Each record gives: CDR3 length, J gene, D gene, clone size, V gene, CDR3 DNA, CDR3 protein. A D gene is named only where the DNA matches it firmly. Clone size is not always given. Where it is, it says once, few, many or a class for expanded clones.

14 TRBJ2-5 - - TRBV11-3 TGTGCCAGCAGCTTAGACCCCAGGAAAGAGACCCAGTACTTC CASSLDPRKETQYF
14 TRBJ2-7 - - TRBV5-1 TGCGCCAGCAGTTTTGGCAGGGATTCCTACGAGCAGTACTTC CASSFGRDSYEQYF
15 TRBJ2-2 TRBD1 - TRBV27 TGTGCCAGCAGTTTTTTCCTAACAGGGGGCGGGGAGCTGTTTTTT CASSFFLTGGGELFF
16 TRBJ2-3 TRBD2 - TRBV28 TGTGCCACTGGACTAGCGGGAGCCCTAAGTGTAGATACGCAGTATTTT CATGLAGALSVDTQYF
18 TRBJ1-4 - - TRBV5-4 TGTGCCAGCAGCCAATTGACAGGAGCTGGGGCAACTAATGAAAAACTGTTTTTT CASSQLTGAGATNEKLFF
14 TRBJ2-1 - once TRBV30 TGTGCCTGGAGTGGTCTCGCTGGGGGGAATGAGCAGTTCTTC CAWSGLAGGNEQFF
15 TRBJ2-1 - - TRBV25-1 TGTGCCAGCAGTGTTTCAATAGGGGGATACAATGAGCAGTTCTTC CASSVSIGGYNEQFF
15 TRBJ1-6 TRBD1 - TRBV6-5 TGTGCCAGCAGTAGACAGGGCTCCTATAATTCACCCCTCCACTTT CASSRQGSYNSPLHF
12 TRBJ2-7 - - TRBV7-3 TGTGCCAGCACCCTAGGCGGGTACGAGCAGTACTTC CASTLGGYEQYF
19 TRBJ1-2 - once TRBV27 TGTGCCAGCAGTTTACTCCATACAGGGAGTCGAGCAGCTAACTATGGCTACACCTTC CASSLLHTGSRAANYGYTF
13 TRBJ2-3 TRBD1 - TRBV6-4 TGTGCCAGCAGTGCACAGGGGGCAGATACGCAGTATTTT CASSAQGADTQYF
18 TRBJ2-1 TRBD2 few TRBV19 TGTGCCAGTAGTATCCAAGGACTAGCGGTCCCCTCCTACAATGAGCAGTTCTTC CASSIQGLAVPSYNEQFF
15 TRBJ1-1 TRBD1 - TRBV5-1 TGCGCCAGCAGGTTACGACAGGGGATGAACACTGAAGCTTTCTTT CASRLRQGMNTEAFF
14 TRBJ1-1 TRBD1 - TRBV28 TGTGCCAGCAGTTTGAGGGGGCAAGGGTCTGAAGCTTTCTTT CASSLRGQGSEAFF
13 TRBJ1-5 - - TRBV30 TGTGCCTGGGGAACGGGTAGGGGTCAGCCCCAGCATTTT CAWGTGRGQPQHF
16 TRBJ2-1 TRBD2 - TRBV3-1/TRBV3-2 TGTGCCAGCAGCCAAGATCGGGTCCTAGCGGGAGGGCGTCTGTTCTTC CASSQDRVLAGGRLFF
15 TRBJ2-7 TRBD2 - TRBV6-5 TGTGCCAGCATCCGATCCGGGACTAGCTCCAACGAGCAGTACTTC CASIRSGTSSNEQYF
15 TRBJ2-3 - once TRBV3-1/TRBV3-2 TGTGCCAGCAGCCAGAACACGGGATCCACAGATACGCAGTATTTT CASSQNTGSTDTQYF
15 TRBJ1-1 - - TRBV28 TGTGCCAGCAGTACAATCGGGGGGCCGGGAACTGAAGCTTTCTTT CASSTIGGPGTEAFF
14 TRBJ1-2 - - TRBV6-5 TGTGCCAGCAGTTACGTCGGGGGATCCTATGGCTACACCTTC CASSYVGGSYGYTF
15 TRBJ2-7 - - TRBV10-3 TGTGCCATCACCGAAGTGCTAGCAGCTTCCTACGAGCAGTACTTC CAITEVLAASYEQYF
17 TRBJ2-2 TRBD1 - TRBV10-3 TGTGCCATCAGTGAGACTCGGACAGGTTCGAACACCGGGGAGCTGTTTTTT CAISETRTGSNTGELFF
15 TRBJ1-1 TRBD1 - TRBV6-2/TRBV6-3 TGTGCCAGCAGTTCCCACAGGGGTGAAGACACTGAAGCTTTCTTT CASSSHRGEDTEAFF